The 15 T cell receptor beta chains below come from one sample, sequenced in a study of cytomegalovirus exposure and HLA in healthy donors. This PCR relied on a set of 60 Vbeta primers and 13 Jbeta primers. Data came from immunoSEQ multiplex PCR; TCRdb stores just in-frame clones and leaves some out. Among some 210,000 clones listed, about 80% were seen once. The sequenced material came from PBMCs. These receptors all come from a woman aged 45-59 years in good health and CMV-seropositive.

The chain recombines TRBV27 with TRBJ1-6; possibly TRBD1 for D (5 bases). Trimming took 6 bases from V and 10 from J, leaving 16 bases between them. Germline V gene data show CDR1 as MNHEY and CDR2 as SMNVEV (reference sequence). The CDR3 consists of 14 residues. The CDR3 DNA follows: TGTGCCAGCAGCTCGCCAACAGGCGTGTCACCCCTCCACTTT. Its translation is CASSSPTGVSPLHF.

The chain employs TRBV20-1 and TRBJ2-7, with a tentative D call TRBD1 (5 bases). CDR1 is DFQATT and CDR2 is SNEGSKA in the germline V gene (reference sequence). The germline V and J ends were trimmed by 6 bases and 5 bases, with 11 bases remaining between them. The CDR3 spans 11 residues. DNA of the CDR3: TGCAGTGCCGACTTCAGGGACGAGCAGTACTTC. Translation gives CSADFRDEQYF.

The chain recombines TRBV29-1 with TRBJ2-7; D might be TRBD2 (5 bases). Germline V gene lookup returns CDR1 SQVTM and CDR2 ANQGSEA. This CDR3 is built from 14 residues. The V end was cut by 3 bases, the J end by 4 bases, with 16 bases between. In nucleotides, the CDR3 is TGCAGCGTTGAGGGCCTATGGGGAGAATACGAGCAGTACTTC. It specifies CSVEGLWGEYEQYF.

J is TRBJ2-5 and V is TRBV4-2; D gene uncertain. The germline CDR1 and CDR2 sequences are LGHNA and YNFKEQ. Trimming removed 0 bases at V and 1 base at J, with 9 bases between. This CDR3 is built from 15 residues. The CDR3, as DNA: TGTGCCAGCAGCCAAGATTTAAACAGCCAAGAGACCCAGTACTTC. Its translation is CASSQDLNSQETQYF.

The chain links TRBV20-1 to TRBJ1-2; tentative D call: TRBD1 (6 bases). The CDR3 spans 11 residues. The V end was cut by 5 bases, the J end by 8 bases, with 12 bases between. CDR1 DFQATT and CDR2 SNEGSKA come from the germline V gene (reference sequence). The CDR3 nucleotides read TGCAGTGCTTTCCACAGGGAAGGCTACACCTTC. Amino acids: CSAFHREGYTF.

This sequence joins TRBV5-5 and TRBJ1-3; D is uncertain. Per germline, CDR1 SGHKS and CDR2 YYEKEE (reference sequence). V lost 0 bases and J lost 1, with 14 bases in between. This CDR3 is built from 17 residues. CDR3 amino acids: CASSLARRPRSGNTIYF. The CDR3 DNA reads TGTGCCAGCAGCTTGGCGCGCAGGCCGAGATCTGGAAACACCATATATTTT.

This clone was seen a single time. V is TRBV11-2 and J is TRBJ2-1, with 8 positions matching TRBD1. The trim removed 8 bases at V and 1 base at J, leaving 10 bases unmatched. This CDR3 comprises 16 residues. Per the germline V gene, CDR1 is SGHAT and CDR2 is FQNNGV. Here the CDR3 reads CASRTRTGTSYNEQFF. The CDR3 nucleotides read TGTGCCAGCCGAACCCGGACAGGGACATCCTACAATGAGCAGTTCTTC.

The chain employs TRBV7-9 and TRBJ2-1, with TRBD1 identical over 10 bases. After removal of 5 bases from V and 3 bases from J, the junction contained 4 bases not matched to a gene. Germline V gene lookup returns CDR1 SEHNR and CDR2 FQNEAQ (reference sequence). The CDR3 runs 15 residues. CDR3 in amino acids: CASSRGQGNYNEQFF. The CDR3 region has the DNA TGTGCCAGCAGCCGGGGACAGGGGAACTACAATGAGCAGTTCTTC.

This clone was seen just once. The chain couples TRBV28 to TRBJ2-4; TRBD2 is a possible D gene (6 bases). The CDR3 consists of 19 residues. The ends were cut back, 5 bases at V and 4 bases at J, with 27 bases in the middle. The germline V gene has CDR1 MDHEN and CDR2 SYDVKM. CDR3 sequence (DNA): TGTGCCAGCAGTACCTTCTGGGGGGATTCTTCGGGAGAAAAAAACATTCAGTACTTC. Translated: CASSTFWGDSSGEKNIQYF.

The rearrangement links TRBV28 to TRBJ2-7, with 8 bases matching TRBD2. After removal of 8 bases from V and 0 bases from J, the junction contained 18 bases not matched to a gene. The CDR3 contains 18 residues. CDR1 is MDHEN and CDR2 is SYDVKM in the germline V gene. This CDR3 is CASPPNGGVPRSSYEQYF. The CDR3 nucleotides read TGTGCCAGCCCCCCCAACGGGGGGGTACCGAGAAGCTCCTACGAGCAGTACTTC.

This chain links TRBV19 with TRBJ1-1, with a weak D call TRBD1 (6 bases). V gave up 9 bases and J gave up 6 bases, with 29 bases separating them. Germline V gene lookup returns CDR1 LNHDA and CDR2 SQIVND (reference sequence). The CDR3 has 17 residues. The CDR3 nucleotides read TGTGCCAGCCTAGATGGGACACGTCAACCCCAATGGTCTGAAGCTTTCTTT. Protein product: CASLDGTRQPQWSEAFF.

The chain links TRBV6-1 to TRBJ1-2, with D possibly TRBD1 on 6 matching bases. The V gene lost 3 bases and the J gene lost 1 base, with 21 bases spanning the gap. The CDR3 covers 18 residues. Germline V gene lookup returns CDR1 MNHNS and CDR2 SASEGT. CDR3 in amino acids: CASSDNRRTEPINYGYTF. As DNA, the CDR3 is TGTGCCAGCAGTGATAACCGAAGGACAGAACCTATTAACTATGGCTACACCTTC.

The gene calls are TRBV6-1 and TRBJ2-2, with D maybe TRBD1 (6 bases). In germline, CDR1 is MNHNS, CDR2 SASEGT. The CDR3 spans 18 residues. The V gene lost 2 bases and the J gene lost 1 base, with 17 bases spanning the gap. The CDR3: CASSELGHQRRNTGELFF. DNA for the CDR3: TGTGCCAGCAGTGAATTGGGACACCAACGAAGGAACACCGGGGAGCTGTTTTTT.

This rearrangement joins TRBV9 to TRBJ2-7, with 12 bases that match TRBD1. In germline, CDR1 is SGDLS, CDR2 YYNGEE. This CDR3 has 15 amino acids. J lost 6 bases, V lost 4 bases, and 8 bases had no gene match. The CDR3 spells CASSPQGQGAREQYF. CDR3 nucleotide sequence: TGTGCCAGCAGCCCCCAGGGACAGGGGGCGCGCGAGCAGTACTTC.

The chain is built from TRBV5-5 and TRBJ2-7; tentatively, D is TRBD1 (5 bases). The CDR3 contains 14 residues. The V and J ends lost 0 bases and 2 bases respectively, with 9 bases between them. Per germline, CDR1 SGHKS and CDR2 YYEKEE (reference sequence). This CDR3 is CASSLDRGTYEQYF. CDR3 in DNA: TGTGCCAGCAGCTTGGATAGGGGCACCTACGAGCAGTACTTC. The full variable domain, in which reference TRBV5-5 and TRBJ2-7 provide the parts outside the CDR3, is DAGVTQSPTHLIKTRGQQVTLRCSPISGHKSVSWYQQVLGQGPQFIFQYYEKEERGRGNFPDRFSARQFPNYSSELNVNALLLGDSALYLCASSLDRGTYEQYFGPGTRLTVT.